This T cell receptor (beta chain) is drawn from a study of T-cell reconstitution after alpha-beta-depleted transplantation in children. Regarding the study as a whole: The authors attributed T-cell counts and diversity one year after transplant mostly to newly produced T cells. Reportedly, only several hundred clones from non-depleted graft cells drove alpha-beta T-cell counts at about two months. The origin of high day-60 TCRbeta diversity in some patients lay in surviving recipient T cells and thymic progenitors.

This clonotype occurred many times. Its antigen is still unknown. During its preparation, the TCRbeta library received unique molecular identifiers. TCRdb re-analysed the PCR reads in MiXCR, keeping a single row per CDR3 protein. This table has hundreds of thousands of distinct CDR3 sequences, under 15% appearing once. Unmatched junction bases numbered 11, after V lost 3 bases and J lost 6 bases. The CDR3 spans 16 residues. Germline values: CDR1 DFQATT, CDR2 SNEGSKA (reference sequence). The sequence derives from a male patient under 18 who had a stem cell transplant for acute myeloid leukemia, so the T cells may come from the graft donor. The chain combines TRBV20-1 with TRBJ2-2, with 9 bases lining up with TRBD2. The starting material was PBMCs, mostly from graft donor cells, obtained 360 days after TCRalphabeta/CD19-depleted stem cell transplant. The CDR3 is CSASLAGSSGAGELFF. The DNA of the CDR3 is TGCAGTGCTAGCCTAGCGGGAAGTAGCGGGGCCGGGGAGCTGTTTTTT.